This T cell receptor beta chain comes out of a study of T cell responses to AZD1222 COVID-19 vaccine. Overall study findings and caveats: Close to half of all spike-specific TCRs reportedly target regions of the variants that are unmutated. White British donors predominated, females outnumbered males, and clonal diversity was possibly underestimated. It was only a handful of AZD1222 recipients who were seropositive at baseline. The study found vaccine-associated CD4 TCRs spanning spike, dominant at 160-218 and 743-854.

To note about this clone: Antigen: not known.

Produced via immunoSEQ multiplex PCR; TCRdb's table is partial and in-frame only. The sample has about 82,000 clones; around 86% are singletons. The germline V gene encodes CDR1 MNHEY and CDR2 SVGAGI. With 4 bases removed from V and 2 bases from J, the gap between germline ends came to 15 bases. CDR3 length: 16 amino acids. The V and J genes are TRBV6-5 and TRBJ1-3, with TRBD1 as a possible D gene (5 bases). The receptor was isolated from an adult who received the AZD1222 COVID-19 vaccine. This specimen was peripheral blood, taken 28 days after the second AZD1222 dose. CDR3 in amino acids: CASSSRRGATGNTIYF. CDR3 nucleotides: TGTGCCAGCAGTTCTAGAAGGGGCGCGACTGGAAACACCATATATTTT.